What follows are 20 T cell receptor beta chains derived from one specimen sequenced in a study of cytomegalovirus exposure and HLA in healthy donors. Profiling relied on immunoSEQ multiplex PCR, and the TCRdb table lists in-frame clones only, not all of them. The sample includes about 160,000 clones, roughly 89% of them seen just once. Specimen: PBMCs. These receptors all stem from a woman aged 18-29 years in good health and CMV-seropositive.

This chain connects TRBV19 to TRBJ2-2; D possibly corresponds to TRBD1 (7 bases). Deletions cut 6 bases from V and 2 bases from J, with 13 bases between. The CDR3 totals 15 residues. Looked up from germline, CDR1 is LNHDA and CDR2 is SQIVND (reference sequence). The CDR3 nucleotides read TGTGCCAGTAGGTCAGGGGGACTTAACACCGGGGAGCTGTTTTTT. It specifies CASRSGGLNTGELFF.

The genes are TRBV5-6 and TRBJ2-7; 13 bases fit TRBD2. Germline V CDR1 and CDR2: SGHDT, YYEEEE. The length of the CDR3 is 15 residues. V shed 4 bases, J shed 2 bases, and the junction held 3 bases outside the gene matches. The CDR3 bases are TGTGCCAGCAGCGTCGGGACTAGCGGGGCCTACGAGCAGTACTTC. Translating gives CASSVGTSGAYEQYF.

The chain employs TRBV9 and TRBJ2-1; tentatively, D is TRBD1 (5 bases). The CDR3 is 12 amino acids. V was shortened by 8 bases and J by 1 base, with 7 bases between the two germline ends. The germline CDR1 and CDR2 sequences are SGDLS and YYNGEE. DNA for the CDR3: TGTGCCAGTAAGGGGTCCTACAATGAGCAGTTCTTC. It encodes CASKGSYNEQFF.

V gene TRBV5-1 combines with J gene TRBJ2-7; 7 nucleotides align to TRBD1. Germline V gives CDR1 SGHRS, CDR2 YFSETQ. This CDR3 is 14 amino acids long. V dropped 4 bases and J dropped 3; count of bases not matched to a gene: 7. The CDR3 region is CASSQGEPGYEQYF. The CDR3 DNA is TGCGCCAGCAGCCAGGGGGAGCCTGGCTACGAGCAGTACTTC.

The chain combines TRBV23-1 with TRBJ1-1; D gene ambiguous. TRBV23-1 qualifies as an ORF whose function is uncertain. This CDR3 region has 16 residues. V lost 0 bases and J 0 bases, leaving 11 bases between the germline ends. The CDR3 DNA is TGCGCCAGCAGTCAATCTTCGGGAGGTATGAACACTGAAGCTTTCTTT. Translation gives CASSQSSGGMNTEAFF.

The V and J genes are TRBV11-2 and TRBJ1-1, with a possible D match to TRBD1 (5 bases). The ends were cut back, 2 bases at V and 4 bases at J, with 11 bases in the middle. The CDR3 extends over 14 amino acids. Looked up from germline, CDR1 is SGHAT and CDR2 is FQNNGV. CDR3 DNA: TGTGCCAGCAGCTTACCAGGGTGGGTCACTGAAGCTTTCTTT. It encodes CASSLPGWVTEAFF.

V usage is TRBV19 and J usage is TRBJ1-4; unclear D gene. The germline V gene encodes CDR1 LNHDA and CDR2 SQIVND (reference sequence). V shed 7 bases and J shed 3 bases, with 12 bases lying between them. The CDR3 is 14 residues long. The CDR3 coding sequence is TGTGCCAGTACCGAGGTTGTAGCTAATGAAAAACTGTTTTTT. Translation gives CASTEVVANEKLFF.

V and J are TRBV6-1 and TRBJ2-7; D may be TRBD1 (6 bases). CDR1 and CDR2 (germline): MNHNS, SASEGT. The CDR3 length is 14 residues. V was cut by 3 bases and J by 1 base, with 10 bases left in between. The CDR3: CASSEPDSSYEQYF. The CDR3 nucleotides are TGTGCCAGCAGTGAGCCGGACAGTTCCTACGAGCAGTACTTC.

The V and J genes are TRBV30 and TRBJ1-4; the D is unclear. Trimming took 1 base from V and 4 from J, leaving 7 bases between them. The CDR3 spans 13 residues. Germline V gene sequence: CDR1 GTSNPN, CDR2 SVGIG (reference sequence). This CDR3 reads CAWSGQFNEKLFF. The CDR3 nucleotides are TGTGCCTGGAGTGGGCAGTTTAATGAAAAACTGTTTTTT.

The chain uses TRBV28 and TRBJ2-7; 10 bases agree with TRBD2. In germline, CDR1 is MDHEN, CDR2 SYDVKM. With 5 bases clipped from V and 4 bases from J, the junction kept 8 bases outside the gene matches. CDR3 length: 15 residues. The CDR3 region has the DNA TGTGCCAGCAGTCCCCTACTAGCGGGATTTTACGAGCAGTACTTC. Translation gives CASSPLLAGFYEQYF.

The chain employs TRBV11-2 and TRBJ2-7, with D maybe TRBD1 (5 bases). V was pared by 0 bases and J by 3 bases, with 12 bases between. The CDR3 length is 15 residues. Germline V gene sequence: CDR1 SGHAT, CDR2 FQNNGV. CDR3 protein: CASSLENRQIYEQYF. In nucleotides, the CDR3 is TGTGCCAGCAGCTTAGAAAATAGACAGATCTACGAGCAGTACTTC.

Here the CDR3 DNA reads TGTGCCAGCAGTAACAGCCCTGAAGCTTTCTTT. Protein product: CASSNSPEAFF. The chain recombines TRBV7-9 with TRBJ1-1; D remains unclear. The CDR3 spans 11 residues. Trimming took off 6 bases at V and 6 bases at J, with 8 bases between the two ends. In germline, CDR1 is SEHNR, CDR2 FQNEAQ (reference sequence).

V gene TRBV30 combines with J gene TRBJ1-4; tentative D call: TRBD1 (6 bases). V gave up 3 bases and J gave up 6 bases, with 11 bases separating them. Per germline, CDR1 GTSNPN and CDR2 SVGIG (reference sequence). This CDR3 has 13 residues. As DNA, the CDR3 is TGTGCCTGGAGCGGGGGGGCGGATGAAAAACTGTTTTTT. It encodes CAWSGGADEKLFF. Full variable domain (rest looked up from reference TRBV30 and TRBJ1-4): SQTIHQWPATLVQPVGSPLSLECTVEGTSNPNLYWYRQAAGRGLQLLFYSVGIGQISSEVPQNLSASRPQDRQFILSSKKLLLSDSGFYLCAWSGGADEKLFFGSGTQLSVL.

The genes are TRBV7-9 and TRBJ1-2; the match to TRBD1 covers 7 bases. The CDR3 totals 15 residues. V dropped 5 bases and J dropped 8; count of bases not matched to a gene: 14. The germline V gene encodes CDR1 SEHNR and CDR2 FQNEAQ (reference sequence). CDR3 protein: CASSRIQGSLFGYTF. The CDR3 DNA reads TGTGCCAGCAGCCGAATACAGGGGAGTTTGTTCGGCTACACCTTC.

V and J are TRBV9 and TRBJ2-7; the D gene is possibly TRBD2 (6 bases). Germline CDR1 is SGDLS and CDR2 is YYNGEE. V lost 4 bases and J 5 bases, leaving 13 bases between the germline ends. The CDR3 runs 13 residues. The CDR3 sequence is CASSSGREDEQYF. The CDR3 coding sequence is TGTGCCAGCAGCAGTGGCAGGGAGGACGAGCAGTACTTC.

The V gene is TRBV5-4, the J gene TRBJ2-7; TRBD2 aligns across 9 bases. The CDR3 contains 16 residues. CDR1 and CDR2 (germline): SGHNT, YYREEE (reference sequence). Trimming removed 3 bases from V and 3 bases from J; junction bases left unmatched: 10. For the CDR3, the DNA is TGTGCCAGCAGCTCCGCGCCAGCGGGAGGTTTCTACGAGCAGTACTTC. Its protein product is CASSSAPAGGFYEQYF.

The DNA of the CDR3 is TGTGCCTCCCATGGGGCGCGCGAGCAGTTCTTC. It yields the protein CASHGAREQFF. This chain connects TRBV4-2 to TRBJ2-1, with D tentatively TRBD1 (5 bases). The germline CDR1 and CDR2 sequences are LGHNA and YNFKEQ. Trimming took 11 bases from V and 10 from J, leaving 15 bases between them. The CDR3 runs 11 residues.

Turning to this clone: At the DNA level, this CDR3 is encoded by other sequences in the same sample as well. The chain uses TRBV7-2 and TRBJ2-7; tentatively, D is TRBD2 (6 bases). The CDR3 runs to 15 residues. V lost 1 base to trimming and J lost 2 bases, with 12 bases between them. CDR1 is SGHTA, CDR2 FQGNSA, per germline. CDR3 loop: CASSLVGGGTYEQYF. The CDR3 DNA sequence: TGTGCCAGCAGCTTAGTCGGGGGTGGGACCTACGAGCAGTACTTC. The whole variable domain, filled in from reference TRBV7-2 and TRBJ2-7, reads GAGVSQSPSNKVTEKGKDVELRCDPISGHTALYWYRQSLGQGLEFLIYFQGNSAPDKSGLPSDRFSAERTGGSVSTLTIQRTQQEDSAVYLCASSLVGGGTYEQYFGPGTRLTVT.

As DNA, the CDR3 is TGTGCCAGCAGTTTCGGCGGGAGGACTCGCCGGGGCCTTGGCGAGCAGTACTTC. This translates into CASSFGGRTRRGLGEQYF. The V and J genes are TRBV28 and TRBJ2-7; 8 bases are a match to TRBD2. Germline V gene lookup returns CDR1 MDHEN and CDR2 SYDVKM. V dropped 3 bases and J dropped 6; count of bases not matched to a gene: 19. The CDR3 has 18 amino acids.

This chain connects TRBV19 to TRBJ1-1; D remains unclear. Germline CDR1 LNHDA, CDR2 SQIVND (reference sequence). V gave up 7 bases and J gave up 1 base, with 7 bases separating them. There are 12 residues in the CDR3. The CDR3 sequence: CASKRRNTEAFF. DNA of the CDR3: TGTGCCAGTAAACGTAGGAACACTGAAGCTTTCTTT.